Following are 31 T cell receptor beta chains from one sample sequenced in a study of identical twins. MiXCR, applied by TCRdb to the 5' RACE reads, yields one record per CDR3 protein. The data contain around 450,000 distinct CDR3 sequences, 13% to 15% of them singletons. In addition, the sample was reused for a study of yellow fever vaccine responses in identical twins.

The specimen was CD4+ T cells sorted from blood. These TCRs come from a woman under 30 in good health.

As concerns this clonotype: This may stem from a read error, because a much larger clone lies one nucleotide away. The chain has TRBV5-1 and TRBJ2-7; D gene ambiguous. Germline CDR1 reads SGHRS; CDR2 reads YFSETQ. CDR3 length: 14 amino acids. The CDR3 loop is CASSLRVDIYEKYF. CDR3 DNA: TGCGCCAGCAGCTTGCGCGTGGATATCTACGAGAAGTACTTC.

The chain carries TRBV29-1 and TRBJ2-5; D remains unclear. Trimming shortened V by 7 bases and J by 5 bases, and 11 bases separated the two germline ends. The CDR3 runs to 11 residues. Looked up from germline, CDR1 is SQVTM and CDR2 is ANQGSEA. CDR3 sequence reads: CSDAVGETQYF. CDR3 DNA sequence: TGCAGCGATGCCGTCGGGGAGACCCAGTACTTC.

The chain employs TRBV4-3 and TRBJ2-5; 10 nucleotides match TRBD1. With V trimmed by 0 bases and J by 0 bases, 4 bases remained unmatched. The germline V gene encodes CDR1 LGHNA and CDR2 YSLEER. The CDR3 is 17 residues long. CDR3 bases: TGCGCCAGCAGCCAAGATCTGGGACAGGGGTACCAAGAGACCCAGTACTTC. Translation gives CASSQDLGQGYQETQYF.

This clonotype was counted a few times. For the CDR3, the DNA is TGTGCCAGCAGCTTGGGGACAGGGTTATCAGATACGCAGTATTTT. This sequence encodes CASSLGTGLSDTQYF. The chain couples TRBV7-9 to TRBJ2-3; 9 nucleotides align to TRBD1. This CDR3 spans 15 amino acids. V gave up 3 bases and J gave up 4 bases; unmatched junction bases: 5. The germline V gene encodes CDR1 SEHNR and CDR2 FQNEAQ (reference sequence).

This chain uses TRBV3-1 with TRBJ2-5, with a tentative D call TRBD2 (6 bases). The ends were cut back, 3 bases at V and 5 bases at J, with 16 bases in the middle. This CDR3 contains 15 residues. The germline V gene has CDR1 LGHDT and CDR2 YNNKEL (reference sequence). As DNA, the CDR3 is TGTGCCAGCAGCCAGACCAAGCGGGCGCGCGAGACCCAGTACTTC. Translation gives CASSQTKRARETQYF.

This clonotype was recorded many times. V gene TRBV5-1 combines with J gene TRBJ2-1, with 11 bases identical to TRBD1. The CDR3 totals 16 residues. Trimming cost V 5 bases and J 3 bases; bases outside gene matches: 7. CDR1 and CDR2 from the germline V gene are SGHRS and YFSETQ. The CDR3 protein is CASRPPGTGGYNEQFF. For the CDR3, the DNA is TGCGCCAGCAGACCCCCAGGGACAGGGGGCTACAATGAGCAGTTCTTC.

This clonotype was counted between two and nine times. The gene calls are TRBV6-5 and TRBJ1-5, with D perhaps TRBD1 (5 bases). From germline, CDR1 is MNHEY and CDR2 SVGAGI. The V end was cut by 2 bases, the J end by 1 base, with 9 bases between. This CDR3 contains 15 residues. For the CDR3, the DNA is TGTGCCAGCAGTTACGAGTGGGGCAGCAATCAGCCCCAGCATTTT. Protein: CASSYEWGSNQPQHF.

This clonotype was seen a handful of times. The V and J genes are TRBV7-2 and TRBJ2-5; D is uncertain. The germline V and J ends were trimmed by 4 bases and 4 bases, with 10 bases remaining between them. Germline CDR1 and CDR2: SGHTA and FQGNSA. The CDR3 is 13 amino acids. The CDR3 region is CASSSLMGETQYF. The CDR3 nucleotides are TGTGCCAGCAGCTCACTAATGGGAGAGACCCAGTACTTC.

This clonotype was observed a handful of times. The CDR3 coding sequence is TGTGCCAGCAGCCAAGATAGCGGGAGGGCCCCAGATACGCAGTATTTT. Encoded protein: CASSQDSGRAPDTQYF. The V and J genes are TRBV3-1 and TRBJ2-3; TRBD2 agrees at 11 bases. J gave up 4 bases and V 0 bases, and 3 bases lay outside the gene matches. CDR3 length: 16 residues. Germline CDR1 LGHDT, CDR2 YNNKEL (reference sequence).

The table lists this clonotype with many counts. The V and J genes are TRBV5-1 and TRBJ1-2, with no clear D. This CDR3 region has 13 residues. Germline CDR1 is SGHRS and CDR2 is YFSETQ. The V end lost 4 bases, the J end lost 3 bases, and 10 bases lay between the germline ends. In DNA form, the CDR3 reads TGCGCCAGCAGCCTGCCGGACTACTATGGCTACACCTTC. Its protein is CASSLPDYYGYTF. The variable domain in full, with the rest retrieved from reference TRBV5-1 and TRBJ1-2, is KAGVTQTPRYLIKTRGQQVTLSCSPISGHRSVSWYQQTPGQGLQFLFEYFSETQRNKGNFPGRFSGRQFSNSRSEMNVSTLELGDSALYLCASSLPDYYGYTFGSGTRLTVV.

The chain has TRBV29-1 and TRBJ2-2, with 9 bases lining up with TRBD2. With 3 bases clipped from V and 6 bases from J, the junction kept 5 bases outside the gene matches. Germline assignment: CDR1 SQVTM and CDR2 ANQGSEA. The CDR3 is 14 residues long. In DNA form, the CDR3 reads TGCAGCGTTGAGAGACTAGCGGACTCCGGGGAGCTGTTTTTT. Translation: CSVERLADSGELFF.

CDR3 bases: TGTGCCAGCAGCGGTCAGGGGGCCAGCCACGAGCAGTACTTC. Translation gives CASSGQGASHEQYF. This sequence joins TRBV9 and TRBJ2-7; TRBD1 agrees at 8 bases. This CDR3 region has 14 residues. CDR1 and CDR2 from the germline V gene are SGDLS and YYNGEE. J lost 5 bases, V lost 3 bases, and 7 bases had no gene match.

This chain connects TRBV3-1 to TRBJ2-3; D call uncertain. Trimming took 10 bases from V and 1 from J, leaving 18 bases between them. The germline V gene has CDR1 LGHDT and CDR2 YNNKEL (reference sequence). The CDR3 runs to 15 residues. The CDR3 is CATCPQAVGTDTQYF. In nucleotides, the CDR3 is TGTGCCACCTGCCCGCAGGCTGTGGGCACAGATACGCAGTATTTT.

This clonotype was observed a few times. V gene TRBV7-9 combines with J gene TRBJ1-3, with TRBD1 as a possible D gene (5 bases). This CDR3 region has 14 residues. The germline V and J ends were trimmed by 4 bases and 2 bases, with 9 bases remaining between them. The germline V gene encodes CDR1 SEHNR and CDR2 FQNEAQ (reference sequence). Here the CDR3 reads CASSSSGTGNTIYF. CDR3 in DNA: TGTGCCAGCAGCTCCTCAGGGACTGGAAACACCATATATTTT.

This clonotype was counted only a few times. The genes are TRBV6-1 and TRBJ1-5; D is possibly TRBD1 (5 bases). CDR1 MNHNS and CDR2 SASEGT come from the germline V gene. The CDR3 extends over 14 amino acids. Trimming stripped 4 bases from V and 5 bases from J, with 12 bases between. This CDR3 reads CASSVRQTYQPQHF. The CDR3 DNA sequence: TGTGCCAGCAGTGTCAGACAGACATATCAGCCCCAGCATTTT.

This clonotype has only a few counts. The chain employs TRBV7-8 and TRBJ2-1; D perhaps matches TRBD2 (6 bases). Trimming shortened V by 3 bases and J by 4 bases, and 13 bases separated the two germline ends. Germline lookup yields CDR1 SGHVS and CDR2 FQNEAQ. CDR3 length: 15 amino acids. This CDR3 reads CASSFQLAGYNEQFF. The CDR3 DNA is TGTGCCAGCAGCTTTCAACTAGCCGGGTACAATGAGCAGTTCTTC.

The V call is TRBV3-1, the J call TRBJ2-4, with D perhaps matching TRBD1 (6 bases). V lost 6 bases and J lost 4, with 10 bases in between. This CDR3 region has 13 residues. Per the germline V gene, CDR1 is LGHDT and CDR2 is YNNKEL (reference sequence). The CDR3 coding sequence is TGTGCCAGCAGACTTGGACAGAAAAACATTCAGTACTTC. Encoded protein: CASRLGQKNIQYF.

J is TRBJ1-2 and V is TRBV10-3; 8 bases match TRBD1. The junction had 8 bases not matched to a gene; V was cut back by 0 bases and J by 5 bases. CDR3 length equals 16 residues. The V gene's germline CDR1 is ENHRY and CDR2 SYGVKD. The CDR3 DNA is TGTGCCATCAGTGAGTCTGGACAGGGAACCTCTTATGGCTACACCTTC. Its translation: CAISESGQGTSYGYTF.

V gene TRBV5-1 combines with J gene TRBJ2-7, with D possibly matching TRBD1 (6 bases). Trimming left V 4 bases short and J 6 bases short, with 17 bases between. CDR1 is SGHRS, CDR2 YFSETQ, per germline. There are 14 residues in the CDR3. The CDR3 sequence is CASSPGRGILEQYF. The CDR3 bases are TGCGCCAGCAGCCCGGGAAGGGGGATCCTCGAGCAGTACTTC. Full variable domain (rest looked up from reference TRBV5-1 and TRBJ2-7): KAGVTQTPRYLIKTRGQQVTLSCSPISGHRSVSWYQQTPGQGLQFLFEYFSETQRNKGNFPGRFSGRQFSNSRSEMNVSTLELGDSALYLCASSPGRGILEQYFGPGTRLTVT.

The chain recombines TRBV7-2 with TRBJ2-7; 8 positions agree with TRBD1. This CDR3 has 13 amino acids. The V segment lost 8 bases and the J segment 9 bases; nucleotides outside the gene matches: 12. Per the germline V gene, CDR1 is SGHTA and CDR2 is FQGNSA. The chain's CDR3 is CASGITGQGPQYF. The CDR3 bases are TGTGCCAGCGGCATTACAGGACAGGGTCCGCAGTACTTC.

This clonotype was recorded a few times. This chain uses TRBV14 with TRBJ2-1; 9 bases are a match to TRBD2. The V and J ends lost 6 bases and 4 bases, in that order; junction bases with no gene match: 4. Germline-derived CDR1 and CDR2 are SGHDN and FVKESK. This CDR3 contains 14 residues. The CDR3 bases are TGTGCCAGCAGGGGGACTAGCCCGTACAATGAGCAGTTCTTC. Protein: CASRGTSPYNEQFF.

The CDR3 is CASSRLAPGANVLTF. The CDR3 coding sequence is TGTGCCAGCAGCCGACTAGCGCCCGGGGCCAACGTCCTGACTTTC. The chain couples TRBV5-5 to TRBJ2-6, with TRBD2 matching 8 bases. Germline assignment: CDR1 SGHKS and CDR2 YYEKEE (reference sequence). V trimming: 4 bases; J trimming: 4 bases; junction bases outside the gene matches: 4. The CDR3 length is 15 residues.

The chain carries TRBV12-3 or TRBV12-4 and TRBJ2-3, with 8 bases fitting TRBD2. The junction had 6 bases not matched to a gene; V was cut back by 2 bases and J by 5 bases. The CDR3 has 15 amino acids. Here the CDR3 reads CASSLRRGAQDTQYF. The CDR3 DNA is TGTGCCAGCAGTTTAAGGCGGGGGGCCCAAGATACGCAGTATTTT.

This chain connects TRBV3-1 to TRBJ2-5, with D perhaps matching TRBD1 or TRBD2 (5 bases each). Per germline, CDR1 LGHDT and CDR2 YNNKEL (reference sequence). This CDR3 contains 16 residues. Trimming took 1 base from V and 5 from J, leaving 17 bases between them. Written as DNA, the CDR3 is TGTGCCAGCAGCCAAGCGGGGCAGACCCCGGGGGAGACCCAGTACTTC. Amino acids: CASSQAGQTPGETQYF.

This clonotype was seen many times. This rearrangement joins TRBV6-5 to TRBJ1-2; D is unclear. The CDR3 consists of 15 residues. CDR1 is MNHEY, CDR2 SVGAGI, per germline. Trimming took off 2 bases at V and 7 bases at J, with 17 bases between the two ends. CDR3 coding DNA: TGTGCCAGCAGTTACAGAGGTGTAGAAGGAGCTGGCTACACCTTC. Translation gives CASSYRGVEGAGYTF.

The rearrangement joins TRBV4-2 to TRBJ2-1, with 9 nucleotides matching TRBD2. V lost 0 bases and J lost 5; bases outside the gene matches: 5. This CDR3 has 16 residues. Germline V gene data show CDR1 as LGHNA and CDR2 as YNFKEQ. The CDR3 here is CASSQDVSGGHNEQFF. In nucleotides, the CDR3 is TGTGCCAGCAGCCAAGATGTAAGCGGGGGGCACAATGAGCAGTTCTTC.

The V call is TRBV7-2, the J call TRBJ1-2; D call uncertain. The CDR3 totals 12 residues. Trimming stripped 4 bases from V and 4 bases from J, with 7 bases between. The V gene's germline CDR1 is SGHTA and CDR2 FQGNSA. The CDR3 bases are TGTGCCAGCAGCTACGACGTCTATGGCTACACCTTC. Its translation: CASSYDVYGYTF.

The rearrangement uses TRBV20-1 and TRBJ2-5; TRBD2 matches 9 bases. Trimming at V came to 0 bases and at J to 5 bases, leaving 7 bases not matched to a gene. Germline V gives CDR1 DFQATT, CDR2 SNEGSKA (reference sequence). The CDR3 runs 15 residues. The CDR3 protein is CSARDPGGGAETQYF. The CDR3 nucleotides read TGCAGTGCTAGAGATCCTGGCGGGGGGGCCGAGACCCAGTACTTC.

This sequence joins TRBV5-6 and TRBJ2-3; D gene ambiguous. The CDR3 totals 15 residues. The germline V and J ends were trimmed by 0 bases and 2 bases, with 10 bases remaining between them. Germline CDR1 and CDR2: SGHDT and YYEEEE. The CDR3 coding sequence is TGTGCCAGCAGCTTGGGTTACGGATTCACAGATACGCAGTATTTT. This encodes CASSLGYGFTDTQYF.

The gene calls are TRBV5-1 and TRBJ1-3; no clear D gene. The CDR3 consists of 13 residues. Germline CDR1 reads SGHRS; CDR2 reads YFSETQ. Trimming removed 2 bases from V and 4 bases from J, with 7 bases in between. This CDR3 reads CASSLRTGNTIYF. The CDR3 nucleotides are TGCGCCAGCAGCTTACGGACCGGAAACACCATATATTTT.

The rearrangement joins TRBV6-2 or TRBV6-3 to TRBJ2-5, with 10 bases lining up with TRBD1. Losses at the gene ends were 6 bases for V and 0 bases for J; bases not matched to a gene: 10. This CDR3 spans 17 amino acids. The germline gives CDR1 MNHEY, CDR2 SVGEGT. This CDR3 reads CASSRGQGESDQETQYF. CDR3 in DNA: TGTGCCAGCAGCCGCGGACAGGGGGAGTCAGACCAAGAGACCCAGTACTTC.